This T cell receptor beta chain appears in the sequencing data of a study of identical twins. The study, taken as a whole, reports: Where out-of-frame alpha sequences were twin-shared, they showed excess low generation probability.

MiXCR was run by TCRdb on the 5' RACE reads, yielding one entry per CDR3 protein. The sample lists roughly 1,500,000 distinct CDR3 sequences, more than 30% occurring once. This clonotype has a handful of counts. Antigen specificity is unknown. Germline-derived CDR1 and CDR2 are SGDLS and YYNGEE. The CDR3 length is 16 residues. The receptor comes from a newborn girl in good health. The chain couples TRBV9 to TRBJ2-1, with TRBD2 as a possible D gene (5 bases). The DNA end favors TRBJ2-7, so the J call may be wrong. The sequenced material came from cord blood. CDR3 loop: CASSVAGSAAYNEQYF. In DNA, the CDR3 is TGTGCCAGCAGCGTAGCGGGTAGCGCGGCCTACAATGAGCAGTACTTC.